These 30 T cell receptor delta chains were all obtained from the same sample, sequenced in a study of delta chain sequences of gamma delta T cells. TCRdb redid the clone calls on the PCR reads with CATT. This sample has roughly 3,100 delta-chain clones, with approximately 63% found just once. The specimen sequenced was a tumor sample. The origin of the receptors is a human donor with breast cancer.

As to this clone: The junction differs from germline at one of its ends, possibly a read error. This chain connects TRDV2 to TRDJ1; D not resolved. CDR1 is GEAIGNYY, CDR2 EKD, per germline. This CDR3 is built from 16 residues. Here the CDR3 DNA reads TGTGCCTGGGATCCGCGGGCGAACCCGTACACAGATAAACTCATCTTT. It is translated as CAWDPRANPYTDKLIF.

V is TRDV2 and J is TRDJ1; the D gene is possibly TRDD3 (5 bases). Trimming shortened V by 3 bases and J by 13 bases, and 23 bases separated the two germline ends. The CDR3 extends over 14 amino acids. Germline-derived CDR1 and CDR2 are GEAIGNYY and EKD. The CDR3 DNA reads TGTGCCTGTGACGAGGTTGGGGCATCGGAGGAACACATCTTT. Translating gives CACDEVGASEEHIF.

The gene calls are TRDV2 and TRDJ1, with 7 bases fitting TRDD3. V was clipped by 5 bases and J by 5 bases; unmatched bases: 25. Germline V lookup: CDR1 GEAIGNYY, CDR2 EKD. CDR3 length: 19 residues. As DNA, the CDR3 is TGTGCCTGTGTCGCCCTCCTCACGACTACTGGGGCATCCCTGGATAAACTCATCTTT. Protein sequence: CACVALLTTTGASLDKLIF.

This clone was counted only a few times. This likely reflects a read error, since a far larger clone is one base away. Other DNA sequences in this sample translate to the same CDR3. The rearrangement joins TRDV2 to TRDJ1; 8 nucleotides align to TRDD3. CDR3 size: 19 residues. Germline V CDR1 and CDR2: GEAIGNYY, EKD. Written as DNA, the CDR3 is TGCGCCTGTGACACCGTTCACTTTGGTGGGGGATTCTTTCCCGATAAACTCATCTTT. Translation: CACDTVHFGGGFFPDKLIF.

On this clone itself: This specimen includes other DNA sequences encoding the same CDR3. The chain has TRDV2 and TRDJ1; D uncertain. The germline CDR1 and CDR2 sequences are GEAIGNYY and EKD. The CDR3 is made up of 13 amino acids. V was pared by 3 bases and J by 0 bases, with 7 bases between. CDR3: CACDRPYTDKLIF. The CDR3 nucleotides read TGTGCCTGTGACCGACCTTACACCGATAAACTCATCTTT.

A remark on this clone: TCRdb assigns this DNA the protein of a much larger clone, which departs from its translation at residue 3; this likely reflects a read error, and the protein shown comes from translating the DNA. This sequence joins TRDV2 and TRDJ1, with 10 positions matching TRDD3. The germline gives CDR1 GEAIGNYY, CDR2 EKD. The length of the CDR3 is 18 residues. J was trimmed by 2 bases and V by 9 bases; bases with no gene match: 20. CDR3 bases: TGTGCCCGTGCTTTGGTGGGGGATACACCGGAAGGGACCGATAAACTCATCTTT. Translation: CARALVGDTPEGTDKLIF.

There is no J gene call, but TRDV2 is given as the V gene; the table's D call TRDD3 went unverified against the DNA. Germline values: CDR1 GEAIGNYY, CDR2 EKD. This CDR3 is built from 22 residues. The CDR3 DNA reads TGTGCCTGTGACGGTTCCCCGATTGGGGGCTTCACGCTCTCCTGTGCCACACGACAGCTGTTTTTC. It specifies CACDGSPIGGFTLSCATRQLFF.

Remarks on this clone: The junction does not match germline at one end; this may be a read error. The rearrangement links TRDV2 to TRDJ1; no clear D gene. The CDR3 contains 18 residues. The germline CDR1 and CDR2 sequences are GEAIGNYY and EKD. CDR3 coding DNA: TGTGCCACCTTGTCCAGGGAGTGTGACCGACCTTATACCGATAACCTCATCTTT. Protein product: CATLSRECDRPYTDNLIF.

Of note for this clone: The junction and the germline gene differ at one end; a read error may be behind it. This rearrangement joins TRDV2 to TRDJ1; 11 bases line up with TRDD3. The CDR3 totals 20 residues. Germline-derived CDR1 and CDR2 are GEAIGNYY and EKD. In nucleotides, the CDR3 is TGTTCCTGTGACACCGTGTACTGGGGGATAGCCCACCCATACACCGATAAACTCATCTTT. Translated, it gives CSCDTVYWGIAHPYTDKLIF.

On this clone: One end of the junction does not line up with germline, which may come from a read error. This chain joins TRDV1 and TRDJ1; maybe TRDD2 (9 bases). The CDR3 has 21 residues. The germline CDR1 and CDR2 sequences are TSWWSYY and QGS. CDR3 sequence: CALVACPFLQVLGLGDDKFIF. The CDR3 DNA sequence: TGTGCTCTTGTGGCTTGTCCCTTCCTACAGGTGCTGGGGCTGGGGGACGATAAATTCATCTTT.

This clone was seen only a few times. Since a far larger clone is one base different, this is likely a read error. This specimen includes other DNA sequences encoding the same CDR3. The CDR3 is CACDTVGIRAYTDKLIF. CDR3 bases: TGTGCCTGTGACACCGTGGGGATACGGGCATACACCGATAAACTCATCTTT. The genes are TRDV2 and TRDJ1, with 9 bases fitting TRDD3. Germline V gives CDR1 GEAIGNYY, CDR2 EKD. The trim removed 0 bases at V and 0 bases at J, leaving 7 bases unmatched. The CDR3 sequence is 17 residues long.

With respect to this clone: The TCRdb record carries a much larger clone's protein, which differs from this DNA's translation at residues 7 and 18; a read error is the likely cause, and the protein listed here is the DNA translation. V gene TRDV2 combines with J gene TRDJ1; D is possibly TRDD3 (6 bases). CDR1 GEAIGNYY and CDR2 EKD come from the germline V gene. This CDR3 has 20 residues. CDR3 amino acids: CACDTVPREGDRPYTDKPIF. The CDR3 coding sequence is TGTGCCTGTGACACCGTGCCAAGGGAGGGGGACCGACCTTACACCGATAAACCCATCTTT.

This sequence joins TRDV1 and TRDJ1, with 9 bases lining up with TRDD3. Germline lookup yields CDR1 TSWWSYY and CDR2 QGS. CDR3 size: 18 residues. The junction had 14 bases not matched to a gene; V was cut back by 4 bases and J by 2 bases. The CDR3 protein is CALGAFPLVLGETDKLIF. Written as DNA, the CDR3 is TGTGCTCTTGGGGCCTTCCCATTAGTACTGGGGGAGACCGATAAACTCATCTTT.

In the case of this clone: The TCRdb protein, from a much larger clone, departs from this DNA's translation at residue 5, likely by read error; the protein shown derives from the DNA. This chain links TRDV2 with TRDJ1; D ambiguous. Between the trimmed V and J ends, which lost 3 bases and 0 bases, there was a span of 22 bases. Per germline, CDR1 GEAIGNYY and CDR2 EKD. This CDR3 is built from 18 residues. CDR3 residues: CACDPLLDRSEYTDKLIF. The CDR3 DNA is TGTGCCTGTGACCCTTTGCTTGATCGATCGGAGTACACCGATAAACTCATCTTT.

This clone qualifies as medium-sized. The protein TCRdb lists belongs to a much larger clone and differs from this DNA's translation at residue 18, which points to a read error; the protein shown is made from the DNA. The J gene is TRDJ1, the V gene TRDV2; D perhaps matches TRDD3 (6 bases). The germline gives CDR1 GEAIGNYY, CDR2 EKD. The CDR3 sequence is 20 residues long. CDR3 DNA sequence: TGTGCCTGTGACACCGTGTCAAGGGAGGGGGACCGACCTTACACCGATAAAATCATCTTT. Translation: CACDTVSREGDRPYTDKIIF.

J is TRDJ1 and V is TRDV2; perhaps TRDD3 as D (5 bases). Germline V gene data show CDR1 as GEAIGNYY and CDR2 as EKD. This CDR3 is built from 15 residues. V was clipped by 9 bases and J by 2 bases, with 21 bases between them. In DNA, the CDR3 is TGTGCCGGCGACATCTGGGAGATGGAAACCGATAAACTCATCTTT. Amino acids: CAGDIWEMETDKLIF.

About this clone itself: One end of the junction does not line up with germline, which may come from a read error. The chain has TRDV2 and TRDJ1, with 7 bases aligning to TRDD3. The germline gives CDR1 GEAIGNYY, CDR2 EKD. The CDR3 consists of 16 residues. Here the CDR3 DNA reads TGCTCCTGTAGCCCACTGGGGTGGACATACACCGATAAACTCATCTTT. Translated, it gives CSCSPLGWTYTDKLIF.

The chain carries TRDV2 and TRDJ1, with D possibly TRDD3 on 6 matching bases. There are 18 residues in the CDR3. V was pared by 0 bases and J by 1 base, with 20 bases between. The germline V gene encodes CDR1 GEAIGNYY and CDR2 EKD. CDR3 amino acids: CACDTLALRGTTTDKLIF. Written as DNA, the CDR3 is TGTGCCTGTGACACCCTCGCATTGCGGGGGACGACCACCGATAAACTCATCTTT.

The V gene remains uncalled, whereas the J gene is TRDJ1. The CDR3 loop spans 16 amino acids. The CDR3 region is CAGHTDTDTHTDKLIF. The CDR3 region has the DNA TGTGCCGGTCACACCGATACGGACACCCACACCGATAAACTCATCTTT.

The rearrangement uses TRDV2 and TRDJ1; no reliable D call. Deletions cut 8 bases from V and 1 base from J, with 16 bases between. The germline gives CDR1 GEAIGNYY, CDR2 EKD. The CDR3 length is 14 residues. CDR3: CAYERRGGTDKLIF. The CDR3 DNA reads as TGTGCCTATGAACGGCGGGGCGGCACCGATAAACTCATCTTT.

This clone was picked up a small number of times. The protein that TCRdb holds for this DNA derives from a much larger clone and differs from the translated DNA at residue 3, which likely indicates a read error; the protein shown here is translated from the DNA. The chain employs TRDV2 and TRDJ1; no firm D call. Per germline, CDR1 GEAIGNYY and CDR2 EKD. The CDR3 runs to 14 residues. CDR3 nucleotide sequence: TGTGCCCGTGACTCCGTTGACCACACCGATAAACTCATCTTT. Protein product: CARDSVDHTDKLIF.

This clone was picked up a small number of times. This sequence joins TRDV2 and TRDJ1, with 10 positions matching TRDD3. Germline CDR1 GEAIGNYY, CDR2 EKD. V gave up 3 bases and J gave up 0 bases; unmatched junction bases: 9. This CDR3 spans 17 amino acids. CDR3 in amino acids: CACDAILGDEYTDKLIF. DNA of the CDR3: TGTGCCTGTGACGCTATACTGGGGGATGAGTACACCGATAAACTCATCTTT.

The genes are TRDV2 and TRDJ1; TRDD3 agrees at 7 bases. From germline, CDR1 is GEAIGNYY and CDR2 EKD. V trimming: 4 bases; J trimming: 0 bases; junction bases outside the gene matches: 13. The CDR3 runs 17 residues. CDR3 DNA: TGTGCCTGTGATACCGTTACTGGGGTACTTTACACCGATAAACTCATCTTT. Protein product: CACDTVTGVLYTDKLIF.

Turning to this clone: The protein TCRdb lists belongs to a much larger clone and differs from this DNA's translation at residue 13, which points to a read error; the protein shown is made from the DNA. Here the CDR3 reads CACDDYRPSLVLWDISGHKLIF. CDR3 nucleotides: TGTGCCTGTGACGATTACAGGCCTTCCCTCGTACTGTGGGATATTTCGGGTCATAAACTCATCTTT. The chain carries TRDV2 and TRDJ1, with D perhaps being TRDD2 or TRDD3 (6 bases each). V lost 3 bases, J lost 6 bases, and 40 bases lay in between. Germline assignment: CDR1 GEAIGNYY and CDR2 EKD. This CDR3 is built from 22 residues.

By share, this clone counts as large (0.1 to 1%). The same CDR3 can be traced to other DNA sequences in this sample. J is TRDJ1 and V is TRDV2; D is undetermined. The ends were cut back, 3 bases at V and 2 bases at J, with 9 bases in the middle. Germline V gene lookup returns CDR1 GEAIGNYY and CDR2 EKD. There are 13 residues in the CDR3. The DNA for the CDR3 is TGTGCCTGTGACGAGATAACAACCGATAAACTCATCTTT. Translation gives CACDEITTDKLIF.

This clone was seen a handful of times. A single base is all that separates this from a far larger clone, so a read error is likely. The same CDR3 can be traced to other DNA sequences in this sample. This chain links TRDV2 with TRDJ1; 7 bases fit TRDD3. CDR3 length: 16 residues. Trimming took 3 bases from V and 0 from J; bases not matched to a gene: 9. CDR1 is GEAIGNYY and CDR2 is EKD in the germline V gene. For the CDR3, the DNA is TGTGCCTGTGACGGCTTGGGGGAATCGTACACCGATAAACTCATCTTT. Encoded protein: CACDGLGESYTDKLIF.

Details on this clone: An end of the junction differs from the germline gene, which may be a read error. This sequence joins TRDV2 and TRDJ1; possibly TRDD3 for D (6 bases). CDR1 and CDR2 (germline): GEAIGNYY, EKD. The length of the CDR3 is 19 residues. Here the CDR3 DNA reads TGTGCCGGTGACACTATAGGCGGGGAGATACGAAACGGGGGCGATAAACTCATCTTT. Residues: CAGDTIGGEIRNGGDKLIF.

Details on this clone: A junction end diverges from the germline sequence, so it may reflect a read error. V gene TRDV3 combines with J gene TRDJ1; D is possibly TRDD3 (6 bases). CDR1 TVYSNPD and CDR2 GDNSRS come from the germline V gene (reference sequence). The CDR3 length is 18 residues. CDR3 residues: CASVPATLLTCVEDTLIF. As DNA, the CDR3 is TGTGCCTCCGTGCCCGCGACCCTACTTACTTGTGTAGAGGATACACTCATCTTT.

The chain uses TRDV2 and TRDJ1; D is unclear. The CDR3 length is 15 residues. The V and J ends lost 8 bases and 3 bases respectively, with 21 bases between them. The germline V gene encodes CDR1 GEAIGNYY and CDR2 EKD. DNA of the CDR3: TGTGCCTATGTCACCTTGGTACTTGTATCCGATAAACTCATCTTT. It yields the protein CAYVTLVLVSDKLIF.

About this clone: The protein in TCRdb stems from a much larger clone and differs at residue 13 from this DNA's translation, likely a read error; here the protein is translated from the DNA. The J gene is TRDJ3, the V gene TRDV2, with 7 nucleotides matching TRDD3. The CDR3 runs to 18 residues. The germline V gene encodes CDR1 GEAIGNYY and CDR2 EKD. The chain's CDR3 is CACDTLGGGFWDARQMFF. The CDR3 bases are TGTGCCTGTGACACCCTTGGCGGGGGATTCTGGGACGCCCGACAGATGTTTTTC.